The clone carrying this T cell receptor beta chain was seen a handful of times. The sample is drawn from a study of identical twins. CDR3 size: 13 residues. V lost 6 bases and J lost 5, with 12 bases in between. Each CDR3 protein gets one entry after TCRdb re-called the 5' RACE reads with MiXCR. Of approximately 220,000 distinct CDR3 sequences listed, about a tenth are singletons. This clonotype was obtained from a woman aged 18-29 years in good health. V is TRBV12-3 or TRBV12-4 and J is TRBJ2-3; possibly TRBD2 for D (6 bases). Sequencing was performed on memory (CD45RO+) T cells sorted from blood. The CDR3 DNA follows: TGTGCCAGCAGCTTTAGCGGAGTAGATACGCAGTATTTT. Translating gives CASSFSGVDTQYF.